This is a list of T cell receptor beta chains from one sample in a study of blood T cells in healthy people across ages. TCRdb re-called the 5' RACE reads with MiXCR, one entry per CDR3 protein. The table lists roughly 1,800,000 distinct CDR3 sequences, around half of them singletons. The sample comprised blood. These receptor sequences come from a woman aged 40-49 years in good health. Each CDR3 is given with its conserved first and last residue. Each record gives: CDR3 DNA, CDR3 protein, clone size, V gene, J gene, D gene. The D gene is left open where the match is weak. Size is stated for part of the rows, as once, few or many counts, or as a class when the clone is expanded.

DNA: TGTGCCAGCAGCCCCGTCACAGGAAAAGAGACCCAGTACTTC
CDR3: CASSPVTGKETQYF
size: NA
V: TRBV9
J: TRBJ2-5
D: NA

DNA: TGCAGTGCTAGCTTGCGGGGGACTTACACAGATACGCAGTATTTT
CDR3: CSASLRGTYTDTQYF
size: few
V: TRBV20-1
J: TRBJ2-3
D: TRBD2

DNA: TGTGCCACCATGGGGGGGGGCCCTTGGCAGTACTTC
CDR3: CATMGGGPWQYF
size: NA
V: TRBV24-1
J: TRBJ2-7
D: NA

DNA: TGCGCCAGCAGCCATACCCTTAGCGGGGGGCACAATGAGCAGTTCTTC
CDR3: CASSHTLSGGHNEQFF
size: NA
V: TRBV4-1
J: TRBJ2-1
D: TRBD2

DNA: TGTGCCAGCAGGGGGACAGGATCGGACAGTGAGCAGTACTTC
CDR3: CASRGTGSDSEQYF
size: NA
V: TRBV25-1
J: TRBJ2-5
D: TRBD1

DNA: TGTGCCAGCAGCTCCTCCCCAGGGACTAGCGGGATGCAAGAGACCCAGTACTTC
CDR3: CASSSSPGTSGMQETQYF
size: NA
V: TRBV7-3
J: TRBJ2-5
D: TRBD2

DNA: TGTGCCAGCAGTTCAGGCCAGCCCCAGCATTTT
CDR3: CASSSGQPQHF
size: many
V: TRBV12-3/TRBV12-4
J: TRBJ1-5
D: NA

DNA: TGCGCCAGCAGCCAAGAAGGCGGGACTGGGAATGGCTACACCTTC
CDR3: CASSQEGGTGNGYTF
size: NA
V: TRBV4-1
J: TRBJ1-2
D: NA

DNA: TGTGCTGGAGAGGGGCAAGAGACCCAGTACTTC
CDR3: CAGEGQETQYF
size: few
V: TRBV7-9
J: TRBJ2-5
D: NA

DNA: TGCAGTGCTAGCCGTAAGGATGAGCAGTTCTTC
CDR3: CSASRKDEQFF
size: NA
V: TRBV20-1
J: TRBJ2-1
D: NA

DNA: TGTGCCAGCAGCCCCGGACTAGCGTGGGGCGCAGATACGCAGTATTTT
CDR3: CASSPGLAWGADTQYF
size: once
V: TRBV7-6
J: TRBJ2-3
D: TRBD2

DNA: TGTGCCAGCAGCTTAGTCGGCCAGGGGGCATTTCAGCCCCAGCATTTT
CDR3: CASSLVGQGAFQPQHF
size: NA
V: TRBV7-9
J: TRBJ1-5
D: TRBD1

DNA: TGTGCCAGCAGATCCTTCGACGGATGGGAGACCCAGTACTTC
CDR3: CASRSFDGWETQYF
size: NA
V: TRBV6-5
J: TRBJ2-5
D: NA

DNA: TGTGCCAGCAGCTTAACTTTGGCGGGGGGGGCGCAGTTCTTC
CDR3: CASSLTLAGGAQFF
size: NA
V: TRBV7-2
J: TRBJ2-1
D: TRBD2

DNA: TGCGCCAGCAGTGAGGGGGCGCCGGGCACTGAAGCTTTCTTT
CDR3: CASSEGAPGTEAFF
size: many
V: TRBV10-1
J: TRBJ1-1
D: NA

DNA: TGTGCCAGCAGCGTAGCGCCGCCTGGGGCCAACGTCCTGACTTTC
CDR3: CASSVAPPGANVLTF
size: NA
V: TRBV9
J: TRBJ2-6
D: NA

DNA: TGTGCCAGCAGGGGAGGCCCTAGCACAGATACGCAGTATTTT
CDR3: CASRGGPSTDTQYF
size: few
V: TRBV12-3/TRBV12-4
J: TRBJ2-3
D: NA

DNA: TGTGCCAGCAGCCATATAACAGGGGCAGAGTACGAGCAGTACTTC
CDR3: CASSHITGAEYEQYF
size: NA
V: TRBV12-3/TRBV12-4
J: TRBJ2-7
D: TRBD1

DNA: TGTGCCACCAGCAGAGGACCTAGGGTCGACACGCAGTATTTT
CDR3: CATSRGPRVDTQYF
size: NA
V: TRBV15
J: TRBJ2-3
D: NA

DNA: TGTGCCAGCAGCTTACGGGACAGGGGGCGACCCTACGAGCAGTACTTC
CDR3: CASSLRDRGRPYEQYF
size: few
V: TRBV5-6
J: TRBJ2-7
D: TRBD1

DNA: TGTGCCAGCAGTTACGGCGGGGTTCGTTACAATGAGCAGTTCTTC
CDR3: CASSYGGVRYNEQFF
size: NA
V: TRBV6-6
J: TRBJ2-1
D: NA

DNA: TGTGCCAGCAGCTTCACTAGCGGGGGAGAAGAGACCCAGTACTTC
CDR3: CASSFTSGGEETQYF
size: NA
V: TRBV12-3/TRBV12-4
J: TRBJ2-5
D: TRBD2

DNA: TGTGCCAGCAGCTCCCCCCCCGGGACCTACGAGCAGTACTTC
CDR3: CASSSPPGTYEQYF
size: NA
V: TRBV11-2
J: TRBJ2-7
D: NA

DNA: TGTGCCAGCAGTTGGATCAGCGGGGTCACAGATACGCAGTATTTT
CDR3: CASSWISGVTDTQYF
size: NA
V: TRBV28
J: TRBJ2-3
D: TRBD2

DNA: TGTGCCAGCTCACCTTATGGCGGGGGTCAGTTCTTC
CDR3: CASSPYGGGQFF
size: NA
V: TRBV18
J: TRBJ2-1
D: TRBD2

DNA: TGTGCCAGCAGCTTAGGGGCACAGAGGACCGGAGGAGGCTACACCTTC
CDR3: CASSLGAQRTGGGYTF
size: NA
V: TRBV7-2
J: TRBJ1-2
D: NA

DNA: TGTGCCAGCAGCCTCGGGATGTGGGATACGCAGTATTTT
CDR3: CASSLGMWDTQYF
size: NA
V: TRBV3-1
J: TRBJ2-3
D: NA

DNA: TGTGCCAGCAGTTCCAGGGAGACTCAGCCCCAGCATTTT
CDR3: CASSSRETQPQHF
size: NA
V: TRBV12-3/TRBV12-4
J: TRBJ1-5
D: NA

DNA: TGTGCCAGCAGCTTAGCGCTTGGGGGGCCGAACACTGAAGCTTTCTTT
CDR3: CASSLALGGPNTEAFF
size: NA
V: TRBV7-2
J: TRBJ1-1
D: NA

DNA: TGTGCCAGTCGCGGCCTCCAGGGGGACACTGAAGCTTTCTTT
CDR3: CASRGLQGDTEAFF
size: few
V: TRBV6-5
J: TRBJ1-1
D: TRBD1

DNA: TGTGCCATTGACAGGGGCCCGGGTACGCAGTATTTT
CDR3: CAIDRGPGTQYF
size: once
V: TRBV15
J: TRBJ2-3
D: TRBD1

DNA: TGTGCCAGCAGCTTTCGCGGTCCCGGAGCGGGGGGGGTTTTAAATGAGCAGTACTTC
CDR3: CASSFRGPGAGGVLNEQYF
size: NA
V: TRBV7-2
J: TRBJ2-4
D: TRBD2

DNA: TGTGCCAGCAGCTTGAGGCAGAGCGCTAACTATGGCTACACCTTC
CDR3: CASSLRQSANYGYTF
size: NA
V: TRBV7-6
J: TRBJ1-2
D: NA

DNA: TGTGCCAGCAGTTTCGTAGCGGGGGCCAACGTCCTGACTTTC
CDR3: CASSFVAGANVLTF
size: NA
V: TRBV27
J: TRBJ2-6
D: NA

DNA: TGCAGTACCTCGGGACACCCTAATGAAAAACTGTTTTTT
CDR3: CSTSGHPNEKLFF
size: NA
V: TRBV20-1
J: TRBJ1-4
D: NA

DNA: TGCGCCAGCAGCGAGGTCCGGGAATTGTGGCGCCATAACCGCACAGATACGCAGTATTTT
CDR3: CASSEVRELWRHNRTDTQYF
size: NA
V: TRBV5-1
J: TRBJ2-3
D: NA

DNA: TGCAGTGCTAGCCCCGGGACAGGGGTAAGGTACGAGCAGTACTTC
CDR3: CSASPGTGVRYEQYF
size: NA
V: TRBV20-1
J: TRBJ2-7
D: TRBD1

DNA: TGTGCCAGCGGCCAGGGGCTTAGCAATCAGCCCCAGCATTTT
CDR3: CASGQGLSNQPQHF
size: NA
V: TRBV27
J: TRBJ1-5
D: NA

DNA: TGTGCCAGCAGGCGGGGAGATGCAGATACGCAGTATTTT
CDR3: CASRRGDADTQYF
size: once
V: TRBV28
J: TRBJ2-3
D: NA

DNA: TGTGCCAGCAGTGCGACCCCGGGACTAGCGGGGGGCGTTTCCTATGAGCAGTACTTC
CDR3: CASSATPGLAGGVSYEQYF
size: NA
V: TRBV25-1
J: TRBJ2-7
D: TRBD2

DNA: TGTGCCAGCAGCTTAGATGTCGGTAATTCACCCCTCCACTTT
CDR3: CASSLDVGNSPLHF
size: few
V: TRBV7-9
J: TRBJ1-6
D: NA

DNA: TGTGCCAGCAGCTTGGGACAAATACATAGCAATCAGCCCCAGCATTTT
CDR3: CASSLGQIHSNQPQHF
size: NA
V: TRBV5-6
J: TRBJ1-5
D: NA

DNA: TGCAGCGTTACTAGCGGGGGGTATGATACGCAGTATTTT
CDR3: CSVTSGGYDTQYF
size: few
V: TRBV29-1
J: TRBJ2-3
D: TRBD2

DNA: TGTGCCAGCAGTGAGGGGACCCTTATACCCCTCCCCTTT
CDR3: CASSEGTLIPLPF
size: NA
V: TRBV6-1
J: TRBJ1-6
D: NA

DNA: TGTGCCAGCAGCCAAAGGACGGTCCAAGAGACCCAGTACTTC
CDR3: CASSQRTVQETQYF
size: NA
V: TRBV7-8
J: TRBJ2-5
D: NA

DNA: TGTGCCAGCAGCCGCACAGGTGTAGGACTACTCCTCTACGAGCAGTACTTC
CDR3: CASSRTGVGLLLYEQYF
size: NA
V: TRBV6-2/TRBV6-3
J: TRBJ2-7
D: NA

DNA: TGTGCCAGCAGTTTATCGCAGGGCTCTAGTGCTTTCTTT
CDR3: CASSLSQGSSAFF
size: NA
V: TRBV27
J: TRBJ1-1
D: NA

DNA: TGCAGCGTTGAAGATCCTTGGCAGCCCCTCGGCGAGCAGTACTTC
CDR3: CSVEDPWQPLGEQYF
size: few
V: TRBV29-1
J: TRBJ2-7
D: NA

DNA: TGTGCCAGCAGCTTAGGGGCTAGCGCAGATACGCAGTATTTT
CDR3: CASSLGASADTQYF
size: NA
V: TRBV7-2
J: TRBJ2-3
D: NA

DNA: TGTGCCAGCAGTTATGGCGGACAGGGGTTCTACGAGCAGTACTTC
CDR3: CASSYGGQGFYEQYF
size: NA
V: TRBV6-2/TRBV6-3
J: TRBJ2-7
D: TRBD1

DNA: TGTGCCTCGTTTAGGGACGGGGCGGGATATGGCTACACCTTC
CDR3: CASFRDGAGYGYTF
size: NA
V: TRBV6-5
J: TRBJ1-2
D: NA

DNA: TGCGCCAGCAGCCCCGGGACAGGGGGCTTTCAGTACTTC
CDR3: CASSPGTGGFQYF
size: few
V: TRBV5-1
J: TRBJ2-4
D: TRBD1

DNA: TGTGCCAGCAGCTCACCTCAAGGGCTGGGGGCTAACTATGGCTACACCTTC
CDR3: CASSSPQGLGANYGYTF
size: NA
V: TRBV11-2
J: TRBJ1-2
D: NA

DNA: TGTGCCAGCAGTTCCACCGCGCAGGGAGAGCAGCCCCAGCATTTT
CDR3: CASSSTAQGEQPQHF
size: NA
V: TRBV12-3/TRBV12-4
J: TRBJ1-5
D: NA

DNA: TGCGCCAGCAGCCCGGGACAGCGATACAATGAGCAGTTCTTC
CDR3: CASSPGQRYNEQFF
size: NA
V: TRBV5-1
J: TRBJ2-1
D: TRBD1